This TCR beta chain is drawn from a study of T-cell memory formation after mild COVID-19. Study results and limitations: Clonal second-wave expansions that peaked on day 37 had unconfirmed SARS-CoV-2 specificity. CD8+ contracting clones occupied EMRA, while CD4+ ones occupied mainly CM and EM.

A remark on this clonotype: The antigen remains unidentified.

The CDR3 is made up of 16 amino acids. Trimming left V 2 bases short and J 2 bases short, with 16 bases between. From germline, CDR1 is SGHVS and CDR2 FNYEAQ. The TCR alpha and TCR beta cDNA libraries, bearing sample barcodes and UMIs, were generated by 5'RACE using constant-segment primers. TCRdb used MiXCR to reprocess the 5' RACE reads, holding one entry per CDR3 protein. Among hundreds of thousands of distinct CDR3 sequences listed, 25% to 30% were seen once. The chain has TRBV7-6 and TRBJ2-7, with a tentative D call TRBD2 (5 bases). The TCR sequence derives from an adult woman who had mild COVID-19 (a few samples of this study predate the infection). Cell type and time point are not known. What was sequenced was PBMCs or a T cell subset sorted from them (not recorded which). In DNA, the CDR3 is TGTGCCAGCAGCTTAATTCCGTGGGAGCGGCCCTACGAGCAGTACTTC. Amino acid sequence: CASSLIPWERPYEQYF.